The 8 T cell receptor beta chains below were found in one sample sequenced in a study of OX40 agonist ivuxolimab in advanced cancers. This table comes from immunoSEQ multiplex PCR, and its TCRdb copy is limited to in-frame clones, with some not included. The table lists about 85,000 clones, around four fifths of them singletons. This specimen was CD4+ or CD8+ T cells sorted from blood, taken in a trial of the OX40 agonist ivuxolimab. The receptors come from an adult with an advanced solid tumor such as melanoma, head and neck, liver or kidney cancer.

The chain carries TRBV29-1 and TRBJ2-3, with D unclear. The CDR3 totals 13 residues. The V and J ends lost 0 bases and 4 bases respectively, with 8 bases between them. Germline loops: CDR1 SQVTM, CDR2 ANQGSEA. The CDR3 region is CSVEERIPDTQYF. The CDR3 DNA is TGCAGCGTTGAAGAAAGGATCCCAGATACGCAGTATTTT.

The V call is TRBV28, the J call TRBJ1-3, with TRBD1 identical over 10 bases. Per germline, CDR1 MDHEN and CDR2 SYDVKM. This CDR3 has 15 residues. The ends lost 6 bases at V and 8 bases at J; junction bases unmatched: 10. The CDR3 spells CASSKTGGMVHTIYF. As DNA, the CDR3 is TGTGCCAGCAGCAAGACAGGGGGCATGGTACACACCATATATTTT.

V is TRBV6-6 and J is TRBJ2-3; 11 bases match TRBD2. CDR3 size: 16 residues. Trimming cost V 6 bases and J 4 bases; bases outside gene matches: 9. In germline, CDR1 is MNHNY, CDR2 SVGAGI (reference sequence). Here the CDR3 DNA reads TGTGCCAGCAGCCTGCTTAGCGGGAGGGGGGCAGATACGCAGTATTTT. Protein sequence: CASSLLSGRGADTQYF.

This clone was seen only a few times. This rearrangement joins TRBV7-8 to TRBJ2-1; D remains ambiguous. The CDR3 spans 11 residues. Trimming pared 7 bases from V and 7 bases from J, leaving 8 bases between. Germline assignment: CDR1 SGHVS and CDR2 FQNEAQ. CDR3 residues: CASTTWNEQFF. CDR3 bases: TGTGCCAGCACCACCTGGAATGAGCAGTTCTTC.

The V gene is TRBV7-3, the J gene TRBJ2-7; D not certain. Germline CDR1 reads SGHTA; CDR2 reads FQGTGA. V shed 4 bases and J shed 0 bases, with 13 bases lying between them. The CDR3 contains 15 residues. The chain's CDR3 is CASSSNNNGSYEQYF. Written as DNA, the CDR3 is TGTGCCAGCAGCTCGAACAATAACGGCTCCTACGAGCAGTACTTC.

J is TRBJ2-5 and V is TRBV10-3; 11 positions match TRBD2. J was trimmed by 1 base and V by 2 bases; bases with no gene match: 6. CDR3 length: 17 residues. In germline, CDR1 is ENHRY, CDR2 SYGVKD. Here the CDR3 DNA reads TGTGCCATCAGTGAGGGTCTGACTAGCGGGGCCCAAGAGACCCAGTACTTC. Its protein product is CAISEGLTSGAQETQYF.

This CDR3 reads CASSGDRDFNQPQHF. The CDR3 region has the DNA TGTGCCAGCAGTGGGGACAGGGATTTCAATCAGCCCCAGCATTTT. The J gene is TRBJ1-5, the V gene TRBV28; 9 nucleotides align to TRBD1. V lost 5 bases to trimming and J lost 3 bases; unmatched junction nucleotides: 5. This CDR3 contains 15 residues. Germline CDR1 is MDHEN and CDR2 is SYDVKM.

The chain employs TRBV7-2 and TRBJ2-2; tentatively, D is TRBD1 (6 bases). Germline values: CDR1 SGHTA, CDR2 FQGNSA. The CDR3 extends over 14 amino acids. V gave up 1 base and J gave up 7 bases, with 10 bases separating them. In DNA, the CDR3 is TGTGCCAGCAGCTTAGAACAGGGAAGCGGGGAGCTGTTTTTT. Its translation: CASSLEQGSGELFF.